This T cell receptor beta chain came from a study of regulatory T cells in long-lasting Graves disease. The study, taken as a whole, reports: Persistent disease preferred TRBV28, TRBJ1-2 and TRBJ2-5.

Germline CDR1 and CDR2: DFQATT and SNEGSKA (reference sequence). V was clipped by 5 bases and J by 2 bases; unmatched bases: 3. The CDR3 extends over 14 amino acids. This clonotype has a count of ten or more. Antigen: not known. Investigators prepared the TCR beta libraries by applying iRepertoire HTBI primers and Arm-PCR of CDR3 regions. MiXCR, applied by TCRdb to the multiplex PCR reads, yields one record per CDR3 protein. The data show about 500,000 distinct CDR3 sequences, around 13% seen once. Time point of the sample: newly diagnosed GD, antithyroid drugs for less than 3 months. PBMC RNA was the source of the TCR library. The data were also submitted as part of a second study, on T cells in Graves' hyperthyroidism and ophthalmopathy. That paper states: Diagnoses were made from clinical symptoms, serum measures (thyroxine and TRAb), thyroid ultrasound and orbital computed tomography. Appearing also in blood were most of the thyroid clonotypes expanded above 0.001.

The chain has TRBV20-1 and TRBJ2-3, with 11 bases identical to TRBD1. Sequences were derived from peripheral blood mononuclear cells (PBMCs), sampled at new diagnosis, from a patient treated with antithyroid drugs. This TCR was recovered from a woman in her 30s with Graves disease. The CDR3 bases are TGCAGTGCTGGACAGGGGGCGGTCACAGATACGCAGTATTTT. Encoded protein: CSAGQGAVTDTQYF.